This entry concerns a single T cell receptor (beta chain). This sample was included in a study of T cell repertoires in cytomegalovirus infection. One entry per CDR3 protein results from TCRdb running MiXCR on the reads. The sample records about 310,000 distinct CDR3 sequences, 15% to 20% being singletons. V lost 2 bases and J lost 2, with 10 bases in between. From germline, CDR1 is SQVTM and CDR2 ANQGSEA. This CDR3 is 14 amino acids long. The J gene is TRBJ2-1, the V gene TRBV29-1; no definite D call. The clonotype was recovered from a human donor in good health (CMV status not recorded). Some clones in this sample may be carry-over from other donors' samples. The sequenced sample was PBMCs. CDR3 protein: CSVESLVAYNEQFF. The CDR3 DNA follows: TGCAGCGTTGAAAGTCTAGTAGCCTACAATGAGCAGTTCTTC.